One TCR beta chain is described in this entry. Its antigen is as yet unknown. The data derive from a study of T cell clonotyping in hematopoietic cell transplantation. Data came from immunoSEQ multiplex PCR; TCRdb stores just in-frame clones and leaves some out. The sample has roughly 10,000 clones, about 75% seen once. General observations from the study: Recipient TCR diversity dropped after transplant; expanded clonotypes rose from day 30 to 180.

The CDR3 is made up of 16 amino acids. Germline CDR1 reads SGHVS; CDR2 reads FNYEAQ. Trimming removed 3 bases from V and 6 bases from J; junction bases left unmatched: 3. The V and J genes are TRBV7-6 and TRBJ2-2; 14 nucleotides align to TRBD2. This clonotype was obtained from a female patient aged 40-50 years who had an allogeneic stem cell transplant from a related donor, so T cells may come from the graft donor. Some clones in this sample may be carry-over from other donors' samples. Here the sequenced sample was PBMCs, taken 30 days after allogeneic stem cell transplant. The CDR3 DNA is TGTGCCAGCAGCTTGGGGACTAGCGGGAGTGCCGGGGAGCTGTTTTTT. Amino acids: CASSLGTSGSAGELFF. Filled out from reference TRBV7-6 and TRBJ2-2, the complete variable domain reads GAGVSQSPRYKVTKRGQDVALRCDPISGHVSLYWYRQALGQGPEFLTYFNYEAQQDKSGLPNDRFSAERPEGSISTLTIQRTEQRDSAMYRCASSLGTSGSAGELFFGEGSRLTVL.